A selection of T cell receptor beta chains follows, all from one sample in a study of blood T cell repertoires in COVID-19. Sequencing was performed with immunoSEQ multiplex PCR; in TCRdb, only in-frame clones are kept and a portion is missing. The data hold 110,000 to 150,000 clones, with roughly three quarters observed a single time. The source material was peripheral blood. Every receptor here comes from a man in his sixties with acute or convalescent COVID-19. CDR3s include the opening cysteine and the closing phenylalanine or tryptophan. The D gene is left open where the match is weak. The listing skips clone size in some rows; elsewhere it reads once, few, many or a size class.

CDR3nt: TGTGCCAGTAGAAAGGTGGGGAGCTCCTACGAGCAGTACTTC
CDR3aa: CASRKVGSSYEQYF
abundance: few
v_gene: TRBV19
j_gene: TRBJ2-7
d_gene: -

CDR3nt: TGTGCCAGCAGCCGACAGACTAGCTACCACGAGCAGTACTTC
CDR3aa: CASSRQTSYHEQYF
abundance: -
v_gene: TRBV11-2
j_gene: TRBJ2-7
d_gene: TRBD2

CDR3nt: TGTGCCAGCTCACCACCGGGCTTGGCCGGGGAGCTGTTTTTT
CDR3aa: CASSPPGLAGELFF
abundance: -
v_gene: TRBV18
j_gene: TRBJ2-2
d_gene: -

CDR3nt: TGTGCCAGTAGTATAGATGGGACTAGCGGAAAGAATGAGCAGTTCTTC
CDR3aa: CASSIDGTSGKNEQFF
abundance: -
v_gene: TRBV19
j_gene: TRBJ2-1
d_gene: TRBD2

CDR3nt: TGTGCCAGCAGAAACCTACAGGTTGGGAACGAGCAGTACTTC
CDR3aa: CASRNLQVGNEQYF
abundance: -
v_gene: TRBV3-1/TRBV3-2
j_gene: TRBJ2-7
d_gene: -

CDR3nt: TGTGCCAGCAGCGTATCCCAGGGTGGCTACACCTTC
CDR3aa: CASSVSQGGYTF
abundance: -
v_gene: TRBV9
j_gene: TRBJ1-2
d_gene: -

CDR3nt: TGTGCCAGCAGCTCGGGACAGAGCTCCTACAATGAGCAGTTCTTC
CDR3aa: CASSSGQSSYNEQFF
abundance: -
v_gene: TRBV5-4
j_gene: TRBJ2-1
d_gene: TRBD1

CDR3nt: TGCGCCAGCAGCTCGGAGACAGGGGGCGCCTTGGGTGAGCAGTTCTTC
CDR3aa: CASSSETGGALGEQFF
abundance: -
v_gene: TRBV5-1
j_gene: TRBJ2-1
d_gene: TRBD1

CDR3nt: TGCGCCAGCAGTGCAGGGGTCGGGGAGCTGTTTTTT
CDR3aa: CASSAGVGELFF
abundance: -
v_gene: TRBV10-1
j_gene: TRBJ2-2
d_gene: -

CDR3nt: TGTGCCAGCAGTTCCTACAGGGGGAGCAATCAGCCCCAGCATTTT
CDR3aa: CASSSYRGSNQPQHF
abundance: few
v_gene: TRBV27
j_gene: TRBJ1-5
d_gene: TRBD1

CDR3nt: TGTGCCAGCAGCTTCGCTGGAAACACCATATATTTT
CDR3aa: CASSFAGNTIYF
abundance: -
v_gene: TRBV5-6
j_gene: TRBJ1-3
d_gene: -

CDR3nt: TGTGCCAGCAGTGTGACTAGCGAACCGTTAGGGGAGCTGTTTTTT
CDR3aa: CASSVTSEPLGELFF
abundance: -
v_gene: TRBV6-2/TRBV6-3
j_gene: TRBJ2-2
d_gene: TRBD2

CDR3nt: TGCGCCAGCAGCTTGGAGAGGCGGTCCTTTGAGACCCAGTACTTC
CDR3aa: CASSLERRSFETQYF
abundance: -
v_gene: TRBV5-1
j_gene: TRBJ2-5
d_gene: -

CDR3nt: TGCGCCAGCAGCTTGGGTCAGGGGGCTGGAAACACCATATATTTT
CDR3aa: CASSLGQGAGNTIYF
abundance: -
v_gene: TRBV5-1
j_gene: TRBJ1-3
d_gene: TRBD1

CDR3nt: TGTGCCAGCCGAGGGGGCGAGATGGATACGCAGTATTTT
CDR3aa: CASRGGEMDTQYF
abundance: -
v_gene: TRBV3-1/TRBV3-2
j_gene: TRBJ2-3
d_gene: TRBD1

CDR3nt: TGTGCCAGCAGCCACCCCGGGACTAGCGGCGAGCAGTACTTC
CDR3aa: CASSHPGTSGEQYF
abundance: once
v_gene: TRBV5-4
j_gene: TRBJ2-7
d_gene: TRBD2

CDR3nt: TGTGCCATCAGTCTCGCGGGCTCCGGGTATGGCTACACCTTC
CDR3aa: CAISLAGSGYGYTF
abundance: -
v_gene: TRBV10-3
j_gene: TRBJ1-2
d_gene: -

CDR3nt: TGTGCCAGCAGTGAAGCGGGCAGTAAAGCCAAAAACATTCAGTACTTC
CDR3aa: CASSEAGSKAKNIQYF
abundance: few
v_gene: TRBV6-1
j_gene: TRBJ2-4
d_gene: -

CDR3nt: TGTGCCAGCAGCAAACAGGGGAATTTAGATGGCTACACCTTC
CDR3aa: CASSKQGNLDGYTF
abundance: many
v_gene: TRBV11-2
j_gene: TRBJ1-2
d_gene: TRBD1

CDR3nt: TGCGCCAGCAGCCAAGGGACTAGCGGGAGGGGGGATACGCAGTATTTT
CDR3aa: CASSQGTSGRGDTQYF
abundance: few
v_gene: TRBV4-1
j_gene: TRBJ2-3
d_gene: TRBD2

CDR3nt: TGTGCCAGCAGCTCTCCGACAGGGGGGGAAAAACTGTTTTTT
CDR3aa: CASSSPTGGEKLFF
abundance: -
v_gene: TRBV5-5
j_gene: TRBJ1-4
d_gene: TRBD1

CDR3nt: TGTGCCAGCAGTCCCCAGACAGCCCGCCGGGAGACCCAGTACTTC
CDR3aa: CASSPQTARRETQYF
abundance: -
v_gene: TRBV27
j_gene: TRBJ2-5
d_gene: -

CDR3nt: TGTGCCATCAGTGGGACAGTCCTTAATGGCTACACCTTC
CDR3aa: CAISGTVLNGYTF
abundance: -
v_gene: TRBV10-3
j_gene: TRBJ1-2
d_gene: -

CDR3nt: TGTGCCAGCAGCCAACAGGGGACTGAAGCTTTCTTT
CDR3aa: CASSQQGTEAFF
abundance: -
v_gene: TRBV27
j_gene: TRBJ1-1
d_gene: TRBD1

CDR3nt: TGTGCCAGCAGTGAGTTCGGGGGACAGGCTTCCTACGAGCAGTACTTC
CDR3aa: CASSEFGGQASYEQYF
abundance: -
v_gene: TRBV2
j_gene: TRBJ2-7
d_gene: TRBD1

CDR3nt: TGCGCCAGCAGGGACAGTAAAAACATTCAGTACTTC
CDR3aa: CASRDSKNIQYF
abundance: -
v_gene: TRBV5-1
j_gene: TRBJ2-4
d_gene: -

CDR3nt: TGTGCCAGCAGTGCGGACAGGGAACCGTGGAACGAGCAGTACTTC
CDR3aa: CASSADREPWNEQYF
abundance: -
v_gene: TRBV2
j_gene: TRBJ2-7
d_gene: TRBD1

CDR3nt: TGTGCCAGCAGTTTACTAGCGGGGGGGAGTGAGCAGTTCTTC
CDR3aa: CASSLLAGGSEQFF
abundance: -
v_gene: TRBV28
j_gene: TRBJ2-1
d_gene: TRBD2

CDR3nt: TGTGCCAGCAGTTTAGAGAACGGCGATACAGCCTATGGCTACACCTTC
CDR3aa: CASSLENGDTAYGYTF
abundance: -
v_gene: TRBV28
j_gene: TRBJ1-2
d_gene: -

CDR3nt: TGTGCCAGCAGTGAATACAGGGGAAGAACGGAAGAACAGTACTTC
CDR3aa: CASSEYRGRTEEQYF
abundance: -
v_gene: TRBV25-1
j_gene: TRBJ2-7
d_gene: -

CDR3nt: TGTGCCAGCAGTGCAGCGAGCTCTGGGGCCAACGTCCTGACTTTC
CDR3aa: CASSAASSGANVLTF
abundance: -
v_gene: TRBV27
j_gene: TRBJ2-6
d_gene: -

CDR3nt: TGTGCCAGCAGCGCCCGACAGGGGAGGGGTGGGGGACGGTTCAATGAGCAGTTCTTC
CDR3aa: CASSARQGRGGGRFNEQFF
abundance: -
v_gene: TRBV28
j_gene: TRBJ2-1
d_gene: -

CDR3nt: TGTGCCAGCAGCTGGAGGTCTAGCGGGAGGAATGAGCAGTTCTTC
CDR3aa: CASSWRSSGRNEQFF
abundance: -
v_gene: TRBV7-9
j_gene: TRBJ2-1
d_gene: TRBD2

CDR3nt: TGCGCCAGCAGCTTGTTCGGGGGAAGTGGGAACACTGAAGCTTTCTTT
CDR3aa: CASSLFGGSGNTEAFF
abundance: once
v_gene: TRBV5-1
j_gene: TRBJ1-1
d_gene: -

CDR3nt: TGTGCCAGCAGCCAAGAGCAGGGTAGGGACACTGAAGCTTTCTTT
CDR3aa: CASSQEQGRDTEAFF
abundance: -
v_gene: TRBV3-1/TRBV3-2
j_gene: TRBJ1-1
d_gene: -

CDR3nt: TGTGCCTGGAGTCCCGCTAGCCTACCGGGAGGCACCGGGGAGCTGTTTTTT
CDR3aa: CAWSPASLPGGTGELFF
abundance: -
v_gene: TRBV30
j_gene: TRBJ2-2
d_gene: TRBD2

CDR3nt: TGTGCCAGCCGACTAGCTAACACCGGGGAGCTGTTTTTT
CDR3aa: CASRLANTGELFF
abundance: -
v_gene: TRBV28
j_gene: TRBJ2-2
d_gene: TRBD2

CDR3nt: TGTGCCAGCAGATCAACTTTGGGGCGGGAAACAGATACGCAGTATTTT
CDR3aa: CASRSTLGRETDTQYF
abundance: -
v_gene: TRBV28
j_gene: TRBJ2-3
d_gene: -

CDR3nt: TGCAGCGTGAGGGCAGATCGGTCCTACAATGAGCAGTTCTTC
CDR3aa: CSVRADRSYNEQFF
abundance: -
v_gene: TRBV29-1
j_gene: TRBJ2-1
d_gene: -

CDR3nt: TGCGCCAGCAGCGTACAGGGGTCGACCGGGGAGCTGTTTTTT
CDR3aa: CASSVQGSTGELFF
abundance: once
v_gene: TRBV5-1
j_gene: TRBJ2-2
d_gene: TRBD1

CDR3nt: TGTGCCACCAGCGGGGTACTAGCGGGAGCCCAAGAGACCCAGTACTTC
CDR3aa: CATSGVLAGAQETQYF
abundance: once
v_gene: TRBV15
j_gene: TRBJ2-5
d_gene: TRBD2

CDR3nt: TGCGCCAGCGTAGGGACAGGGGTTACGGATACGCAGTATTTT
CDR3aa: CASVGTGVTDTQYF
abundance: few
v_gene: TRBV10-2
j_gene: TRBJ2-3
d_gene: TRBD1

CDR3nt: TGTGCCAGCGGATGGAGGGCCACAGATACGCAGTATTTT
CDR3aa: CASGWRATDTQYF
abundance: -
v_gene: TRBV5-8
j_gene: TRBJ2-3
d_gene: -

CDR3nt: TGTGCCAGTAGTATAGATCGGTGGGCAGGGGGCGCGGGGAACCCCGGGGAGCTGTTTTTT
CDR3aa: CASSIDRWAGGAGNPGELFF
abundance: once
v_gene: TRBV19
j_gene: TRBJ2-2
d_gene: TRBD1

CDR3nt: TGTGCCAGTAGGGAATCTAGCGGGAGCTCCTACGAGCAGTACTTC
CDR3aa: CASRESSGSSYEQYF
abundance: many
v_gene: TRBV19
j_gene: TRBJ2-7
d_gene: TRBD2

CDR3nt: TGTGCCAGCAGTGATCTGGGGACATCCCGTGTGGGACTGTTTTTT
CDR3aa: CASSDLGTSRVGLFF
abundance: -
v_gene: TRBV2
j_gene: TRBJ1-4
d_gene: -

CDR3nt: TGTGCCAGCAGCTTAGCGGGCGCCGGGGCCAACGTCCTGACTTTC
CDR3aa: CASSLAGAGANVLTF
abundance: once
v_gene: TRBV7-6
j_gene: TRBJ2-6
d_gene: -

CDR3nt: TGTGCCAGCAGTTTAGCAGGGGGTAAATCTGGAAACACCATATATTTT
CDR3aa: CASSLAGGKSGNTIYF
abundance: -
v_gene: TRBV28
j_gene: TRBJ1-3
d_gene: TRBD1

CDR3nt: TGTGCCAGCAGCCCTAGCGGGAGGGCCGGGGAGACCCAGTACTTC
CDR3aa: CASSPSGRAGETQYF
abundance: -
v_gene: TRBV11-2
j_gene: TRBJ2-5
d_gene: TRBD2

CDR3nt: TGTGCCAGCAGTTTTCCGGGTTATACCGCTGAAGCTTTCTTT
CDR3aa: CASSFPGYTAEAFF
abundance: -
v_gene: TRBV28
j_gene: TRBJ1-1
d_gene: -

CDR3nt: TGCGCCAGCAGCTTGGTTGGAGTCTACAATGAGCAGTTCTTC
CDR3aa: CASSLVGVYNEQFF
abundance: -
v_gene: TRBV5-1
j_gene: TRBJ2-1
d_gene: -

CDR3nt: TGCGCCAGCAGCCATTGGACTAGCGAGGGGGGTGAGCAGTTCTTC
CDR3aa: CASSHWTSEGGEQFF
abundance: -
v_gene: TRBV4-1
j_gene: TRBJ2-1
d_gene: TRBD2

CDR3nt: TGTGCCACCAGCAGAGATCGACCCGCGGCCTACAATGAGCAGTTCTTC
CDR3aa: CATSRDRPAAYNEQFF
abundance: -
v_gene: TRBV15
j_gene: TRBJ2-1
d_gene: -

CDR3nt: TGTGCCAGCAGCTTCAGTAGGCAGGGTGAAGCTTTCTTT
CDR3aa: CASSFSRQGEAFF
abundance: once
v_gene: TRBV7-9
j_gene: TRBJ1-1
d_gene: -

CDR3nt: TGTGCCAGCAGCTTGGGACAGCCAGGCTCCTACGAGCAGTACTTC
CDR3aa: CASSLGQPGSYEQYF
abundance: once
v_gene: TRBV7-9
j_gene: TRBJ2-7
d_gene: TRBD1

CDR3nt: TGTGCCAGTACCTCAGGGAGCACCACAGGGATTGAGACCCAGTACTTC
CDR3aa: CASTSGSTTGIETQYF
abundance: few
v_gene: TRBV19
j_gene: TRBJ2-5
d_gene: -

CDR3nt: TGTGCTAGCGGAGGGTGGTTAGATCAGCCCCAGCATTTT
CDR3aa: CASGGWLDQPQHF
abundance: -
v_gene: TRBV6-5
j_gene: TRBJ1-5
d_gene: -

CDR3nt: TGTGCCATCAGTGAGGAGGGAGGATTCTACGAGCAGTACTTC
CDR3aa: CAISEEGGFYEQYF
abundance: -
v_gene: TRBV10-3
j_gene: TRBJ2-7
d_gene: -

CDR3nt: TGTGCCAGCAGCCTCCGATCCCCCCGGGACTATCAGCCCCAGCATTTT
CDR3aa: CASSLRSPRDYQPQHF
abundance: -
v_gene: TRBV14
j_gene: TRBJ1-5
d_gene: -

CDR3nt: TGTGCCAGCAGCCACGGACTAGCATACGAGCAGTACTTC
CDR3aa: CASSHGLAYEQYF
abundance: -
v_gene: TRBV3-1/TRBV3-2
j_gene: TRBJ2-7
d_gene: TRBD2